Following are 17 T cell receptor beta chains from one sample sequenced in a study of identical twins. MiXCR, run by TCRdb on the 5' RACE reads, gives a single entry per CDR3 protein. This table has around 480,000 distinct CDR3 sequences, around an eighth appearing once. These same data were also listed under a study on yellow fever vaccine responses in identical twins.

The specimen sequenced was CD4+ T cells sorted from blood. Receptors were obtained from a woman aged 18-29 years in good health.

The DNA for the CDR3 is TGTGCCAGCAGCTTAGACGGCAGGGGAGGAGGTGAGCAGTTCTTC. Its protein is CASSLDGRGGGEQFF. The chain couples TRBV7-9 to TRBJ2-1; D is possibly TRBD1 or TRBD2 (6 bases each). Germline assignment: CDR1 SEHNR and CDR2 FQNEAQ (reference sequence). Trimming took off 1 base at V and 9 bases at J, with 16 bases between the two ends. The CDR3 has 15 amino acids.

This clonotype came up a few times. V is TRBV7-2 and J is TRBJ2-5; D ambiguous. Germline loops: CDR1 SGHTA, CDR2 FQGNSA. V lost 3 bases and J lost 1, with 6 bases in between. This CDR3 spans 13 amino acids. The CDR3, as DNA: TGTGCCAGCAGCTTTAGGTTCCAAGAGACCCAGTACTTC. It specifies CASSFRFQETQYF.

The chain's CDR3 is CASSEEAVQETQYF. The DNA of the CDR3 is TGTGCCAGCAGTGAAGAGGCAGTTCAAGAGACCCAGTACTTC. The genes are TRBV2 and TRBJ2-5; D call uncertain. Germline CDR1 reads SNHLY; CDR2 reads FYNNEI. V lost 1 base and J 2 bases, leaving 8 bases between the germline ends. The CDR3 spans 14 residues. Full variable domain (rest looked up from reference TRBV2 and TRBJ2-5): EPEVTQTPSHQVTQMGQEVILRCVPISNHLYFYWYRQILGQKVEFLVSFYNNEISEKSEIFDDQFSVERPDGSNFTLKIRSTKLEDSAMYFCASSEEAVQETQYFGPGTRLLVL.

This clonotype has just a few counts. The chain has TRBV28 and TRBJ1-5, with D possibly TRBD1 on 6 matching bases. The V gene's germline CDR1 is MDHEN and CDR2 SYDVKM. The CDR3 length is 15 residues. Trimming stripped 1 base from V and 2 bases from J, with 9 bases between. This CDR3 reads CASSLFSGGNQPQHF. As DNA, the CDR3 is TGTGCCAGCAGTTTATTTTCAGGGGGCAATCAGCCCCAGCATTTT.

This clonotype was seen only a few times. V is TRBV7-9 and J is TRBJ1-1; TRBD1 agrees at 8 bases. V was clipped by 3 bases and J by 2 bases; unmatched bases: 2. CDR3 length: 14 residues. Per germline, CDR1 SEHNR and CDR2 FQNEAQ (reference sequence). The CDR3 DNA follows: TGTGCCAGCAGCTTTGGGACAGGTAACACTGAAGCTTTCTTT. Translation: CASSFGTGNTEAFF.

The CDR3 DNA reads as TGTGCCAGCAGTTATCAGGTAACAGGTTCCTACGAGCAGTACTTC. Translating it yields CASSYQVTGSYEQYF. V usage is TRBV6-2 or TRBV6-3 and J usage is TRBJ2-7; D possibly corresponds to TRBD1 (5 bases). This CDR3 region has 15 residues. Per germline, CDR1 MNHEY and CDR2 SVGEGT. The V and J ends lost 3 bases and 1 base respectively, with 13 bases between them.

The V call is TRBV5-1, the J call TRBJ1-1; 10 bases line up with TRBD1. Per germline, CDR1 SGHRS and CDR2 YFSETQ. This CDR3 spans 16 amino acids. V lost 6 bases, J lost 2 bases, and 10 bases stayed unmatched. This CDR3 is CASKETGGAGNTEAFF. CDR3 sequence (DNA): TGCGCCAGCAAAGAGACAGGGGGCGCGGGAAACACTGAAGCTTTCTTT.

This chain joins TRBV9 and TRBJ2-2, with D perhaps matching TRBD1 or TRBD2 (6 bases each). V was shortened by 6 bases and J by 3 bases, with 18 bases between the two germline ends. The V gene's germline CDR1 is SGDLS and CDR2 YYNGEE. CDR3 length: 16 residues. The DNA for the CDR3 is TGTGCCAGCATCGGAGGGAGAGGGGGAGACACCGGGGAGCTGTTTTTT. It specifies CASIGGRGGDTGELFF.

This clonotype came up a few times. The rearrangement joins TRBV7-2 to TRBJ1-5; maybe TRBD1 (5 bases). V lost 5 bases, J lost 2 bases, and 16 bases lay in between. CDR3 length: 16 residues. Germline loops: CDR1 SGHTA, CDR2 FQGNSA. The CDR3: CASSPSGAIGNQPQHF. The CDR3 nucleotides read TGTGCCAGCAGCCCATCTGGGGCTATCGGCAATCAGCCCCAGCATTTT.

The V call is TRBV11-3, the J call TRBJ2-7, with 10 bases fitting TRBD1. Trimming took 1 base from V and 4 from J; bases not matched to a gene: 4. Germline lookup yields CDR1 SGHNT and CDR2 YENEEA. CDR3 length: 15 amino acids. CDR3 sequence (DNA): TGTGCCAGCAGCTTAGGGGGACAGGGGTTATACGAGCAGTACTTC. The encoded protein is CASSLGGQGLYEQYF.

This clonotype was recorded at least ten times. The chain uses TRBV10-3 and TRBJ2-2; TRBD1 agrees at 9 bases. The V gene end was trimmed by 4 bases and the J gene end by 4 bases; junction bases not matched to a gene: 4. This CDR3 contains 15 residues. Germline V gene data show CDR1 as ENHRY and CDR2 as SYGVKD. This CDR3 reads CAISAGTGSTGELFF. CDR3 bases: TGTGCCATCAGTGCTGGGACAGGGAGCACCGGGGAGCTGTTTTTT.

CDR3 sequence reads: CASSSGTYTGELFF. CDR3 bases: TGTGCCAGCAGTTCCGGGACCTACACCGGGGAGCTGTTTTTT. The chain recombines TRBV27 with TRBJ2-2; D tentatively fits TRBD1 or TRBD2 (5 bases each). In germline, CDR1 is MNHEY, CDR2 SMNVEV (reference sequence). V was clipped by 4 bases and J by 3 bases, with 9 bases between them. There are 14 residues in the CDR3.

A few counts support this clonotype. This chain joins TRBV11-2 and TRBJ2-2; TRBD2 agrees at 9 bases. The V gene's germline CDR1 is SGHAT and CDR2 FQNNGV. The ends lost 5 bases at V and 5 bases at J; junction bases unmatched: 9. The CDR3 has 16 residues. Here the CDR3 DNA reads TGTGCCAGCAGCCCCGAGGGCGGGAGGGCAACCGGGGAGCTGTTTTTT. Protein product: CASSPEGGRATGELFF. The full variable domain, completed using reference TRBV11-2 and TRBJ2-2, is EAGVAQSPRYKIIEKRQSVAFWCNPISGHATLYWYQQILGQGPKLLIQFQNNGVVDDSQLPKDRFSAERLKGVDSTLKIQPAKLEDSAVYLCASSPEGGRATGELFFGEGSRLTVL.

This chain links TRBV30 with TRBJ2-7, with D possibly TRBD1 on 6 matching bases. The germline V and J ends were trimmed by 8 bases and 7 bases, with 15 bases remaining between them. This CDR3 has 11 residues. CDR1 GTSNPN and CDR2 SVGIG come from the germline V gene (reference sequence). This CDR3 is CAGTQDREQYF. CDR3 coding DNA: TGTGCCGGGACACAGGACCGGGAGCAGTACTTC.

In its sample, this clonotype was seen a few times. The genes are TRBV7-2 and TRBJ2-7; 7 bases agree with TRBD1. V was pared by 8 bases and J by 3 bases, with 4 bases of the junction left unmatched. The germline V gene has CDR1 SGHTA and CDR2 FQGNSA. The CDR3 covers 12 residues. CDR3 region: CASQGQFYEQYF. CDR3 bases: TGTGCCAGCCAGGGACAGTTCTACGAGCAGTACTTC.

This CDR3 reads CASSAPGGVSYEQYF. DNA of the CDR3: TGTGCCAGCAGTGCCCCCGGGGGGGTTTCCTACGAGCAGTACTTC. The chain links TRBV6-1 to TRBJ2-7; 8 bases agree with TRBD2. The V gene's germline CDR1 is MNHNS and CDR2 SASEGT. This CDR3 has 15 residues. The junction had 6 bases not matched to a gene; V was cut back by 4 bases and J by 1 base.

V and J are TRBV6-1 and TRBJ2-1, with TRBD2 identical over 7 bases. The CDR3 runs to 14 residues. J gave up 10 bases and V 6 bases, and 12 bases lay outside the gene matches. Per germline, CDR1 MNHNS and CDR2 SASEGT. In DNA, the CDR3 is TGTGCCAGCAGCGCGGGCGGGAGAGGTCCCGAGCAGTTCTTC. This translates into CASSAGGRGPEQFF.